This T cell receptor (beta chain) was sequenced for a study of blood T cell repertoires in COVID-19. For the study at large: Sites across the United States, Italy and Spain contributed samples from acute and convalescent COVID-19. PBMCs, B-cell-depleted T cells, or T cells provided the cDNA or gDNA that made up the material.

Trimming removed 3 bases from V and 0 bases from J, with 5 bases in between. This CDR3 is 13 amino acids long. The germline gives CDR1 SNHLY, CDR2 FYNNEI. Per the study methods: Amplification of reference gene primers provided the estimated nucleated cell counts. Libraries were prepared by immunoSEQ multiplex PCR; TCRdb keeps only in-frame clonotypes and omits some of them. For V, J and clone size, that table is used; D and trimming come from the DNA. This sample has approximately 37,000 clones, with approximately 85% found just once. Sequencing was performed on peripheral blood. The chain joins TRBV2 to TRBJ1-2, with D perhaps matching TRBD1 (5 bases). The receptor was derived from a man aged 55-75 years with active or convalescent COVID-19. CDR3 DNA: TGTGCCAGCAGTGAGGGGCCTAACTATGGCTACACCTTC. It translates to CASSEGPNYGYTF.